This TCR beta chain originates from a study of blood T cells in healthy people across ages. From germline, CDR1 is PRHDT and CDR2 FYEKMQ (reference sequence). V was clipped by 0 bases and J by 0 bases, with 11 bases between them. CDR3 size: 16 residues. A second PCR of roughly 7 to 11 cycles used a sample-barcoded 5' primer and a J-beta primer mix. Using its own MiXCR run on the 5' RACE reads, TCRdb lists one record per CDR3 protein. The sample yields approximately 800,000 distinct CDR3 sequences, about 42% seen once. Ten or more counts support this clonotype. This TCR came from a man older than 75 in good health. This chain uses TRBV13 with TRBJ1-1, with D unresolved. Source material: blood. The CDR3 sequence: CASSLGVGYMNTEAFF. CDR3 bases: TGTGCCAGCAGCTTAGGGGTGGGGTACATGAACACTGAAGCTTTCTTT.